This T cell receptor (beta chain) emerged from a study of PD-L1 blockade in urothelial cancer. The assay was immunoSEQ multiplex PCR, and TCRdb's table has in-frame clones only and misses some. The table has tens of thousands of clones, roughly four fifths seen once. This CDR3 has 15 residues. V was pared by 6 bases and J by 0 bases, with 13 bases between. Germline CDR1 and CDR2: LNHDA and SQIVND (reference sequence). The source was PBMCs, collected around atezolizumab (anti-PD-L1) treatment. J is TRBJ2-3 and V is TRBV19, with unresolved D. The clonotype originates from a man in his 70s with urothelial cancer. The DNA for the CDR3 is TGTGCCAGTAGGCTGTCCGAGAGTAGCACAGATACGCAGTATTTT. Translated, it gives CASRLSESSTDTQYF.